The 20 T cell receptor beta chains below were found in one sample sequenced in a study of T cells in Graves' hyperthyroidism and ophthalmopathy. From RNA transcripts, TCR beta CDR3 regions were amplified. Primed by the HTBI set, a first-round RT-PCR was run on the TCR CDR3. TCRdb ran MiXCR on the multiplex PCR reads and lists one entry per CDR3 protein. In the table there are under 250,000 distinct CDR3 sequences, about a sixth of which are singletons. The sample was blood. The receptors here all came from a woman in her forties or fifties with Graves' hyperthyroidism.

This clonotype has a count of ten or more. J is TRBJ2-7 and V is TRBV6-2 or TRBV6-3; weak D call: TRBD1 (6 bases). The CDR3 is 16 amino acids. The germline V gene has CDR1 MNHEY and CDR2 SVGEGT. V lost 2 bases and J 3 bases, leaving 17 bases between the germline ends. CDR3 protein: CASSYRSGDGRYEQYF. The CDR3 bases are TGTGCCAGCAGTTACCGCTCAGGGGACGGACGCTACGAGCAGTACTTC.

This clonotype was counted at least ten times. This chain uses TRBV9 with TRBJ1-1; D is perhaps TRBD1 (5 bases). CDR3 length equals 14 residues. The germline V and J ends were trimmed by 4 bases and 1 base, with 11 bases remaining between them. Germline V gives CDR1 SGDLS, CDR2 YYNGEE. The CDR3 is CASSFRTSNTEAFF. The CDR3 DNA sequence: TGTGCCAGCAGCTTCAGGACATCGAACACTGAAGCTTTCTTT.

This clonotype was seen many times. In nucleotides, the CDR3 is TGTGCCAGCAGCCCGGGACACCAAGGAGATACGCAGTATTTT. Its protein is CASSPGHQGDTQYF. This rearrangement joins TRBV7-9 to TRBJ2-3, with D possibly matching TRBD1 (6 bases). With 5 bases removed from V and 5 bases from J, the gap between germline ends came to 14 bases. There are 14 residues in the CDR3. In germline, CDR1 is SEHNR, CDR2 FQNEAQ (reference sequence).

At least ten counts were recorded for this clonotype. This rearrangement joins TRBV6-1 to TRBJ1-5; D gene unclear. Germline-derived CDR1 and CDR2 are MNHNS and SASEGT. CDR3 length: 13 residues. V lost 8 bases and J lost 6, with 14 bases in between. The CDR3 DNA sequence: TGTGCCAGCTACCGGGCGTTGGGTCAGCCCCAGCATTTT. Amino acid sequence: CASYRALGQPQHF.

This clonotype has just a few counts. CDR3 loop: CASSSGQGYGGYTF. CDR3 nucleotides: TGTGCCAGTAGTAGTGGACAGGGTTATGGTGGCTACACCTTC. The J gene is TRBJ1-2, the V gene TRBV19; TRBD1 matches at 8 bases. The CDR3 consists of 14 residues. The V and J ends lost 4 bases and 7 bases, in that order; junction bases with no gene match: 8. Germline values: CDR1 LNHDA, CDR2 SQIVND (reference sequence).

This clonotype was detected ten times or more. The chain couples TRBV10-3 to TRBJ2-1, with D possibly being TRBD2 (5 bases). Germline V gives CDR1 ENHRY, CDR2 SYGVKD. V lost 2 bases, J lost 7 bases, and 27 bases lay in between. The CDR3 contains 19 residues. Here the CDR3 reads CAISETSISVIGRGNEQFF. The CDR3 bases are TGTGCCATCAGTGAGACTTCGATTTCGGTTATTGGGAGAGGGAATGAGCAGTTCTTC.

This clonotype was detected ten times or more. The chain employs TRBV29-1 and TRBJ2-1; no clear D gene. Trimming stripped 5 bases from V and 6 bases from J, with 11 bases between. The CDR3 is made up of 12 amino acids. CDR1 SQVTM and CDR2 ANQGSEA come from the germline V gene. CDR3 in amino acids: CSVSDGTNEQFF. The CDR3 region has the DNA TGCAGCGTTAGCGACGGTACCAATGAGCAGTTCTTC.

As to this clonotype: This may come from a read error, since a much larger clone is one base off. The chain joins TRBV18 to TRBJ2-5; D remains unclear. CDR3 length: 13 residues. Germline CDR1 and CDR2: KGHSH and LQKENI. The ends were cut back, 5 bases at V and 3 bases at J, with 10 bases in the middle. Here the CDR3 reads CASSNNEKETQYF. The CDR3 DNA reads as TGTGCCAGCTCAAACAACGAGAAAGAGACCCAGTACTTC.

The CDR3 loop reads CSVEEGPSGSGTQYF. Here the CDR3 DNA reads TGCAGCGTTGAAGAGGGGCCTAGCGGGAGTGGGACCCAGTACTTC. The genes are TRBV29-1 and TRBJ2-5; 10 bases are a match to TRBD2. V was pared by 0 bases and J by 7 bases, with 8 bases of the junction left unmatched. From germline, CDR1 is SQVTM and CDR2 ANQGSEA. This CDR3 contains 15 residues.

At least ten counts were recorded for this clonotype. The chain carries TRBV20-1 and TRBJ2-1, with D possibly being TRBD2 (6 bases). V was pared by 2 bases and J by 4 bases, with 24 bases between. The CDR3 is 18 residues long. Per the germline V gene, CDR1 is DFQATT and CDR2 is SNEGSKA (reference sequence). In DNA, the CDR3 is TGCAGTGCTAGACAGACTAGTCCCGAGTCGGGGCGATACAATGAGCAGTTCTTC. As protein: CSARQTSPESGRYNEQFF.

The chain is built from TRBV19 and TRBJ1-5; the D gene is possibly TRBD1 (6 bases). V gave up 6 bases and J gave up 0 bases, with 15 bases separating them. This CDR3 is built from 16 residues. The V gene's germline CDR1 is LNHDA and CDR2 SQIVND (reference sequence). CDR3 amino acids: CASSYRGADSNQPQHF. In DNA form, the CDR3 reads TGTGCCAGTAGCTATAGGGGGGCGGATAGCAATCAGCCCCAGCATTTT.

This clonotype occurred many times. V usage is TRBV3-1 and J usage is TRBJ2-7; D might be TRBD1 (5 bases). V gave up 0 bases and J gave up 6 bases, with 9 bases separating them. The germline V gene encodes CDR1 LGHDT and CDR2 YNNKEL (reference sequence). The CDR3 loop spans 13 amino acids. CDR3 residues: CASSQDIGAEQYF. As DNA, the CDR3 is TGTGCCAGCAGCCAAGATATAGGGGCCGAGCAGTACTTC.

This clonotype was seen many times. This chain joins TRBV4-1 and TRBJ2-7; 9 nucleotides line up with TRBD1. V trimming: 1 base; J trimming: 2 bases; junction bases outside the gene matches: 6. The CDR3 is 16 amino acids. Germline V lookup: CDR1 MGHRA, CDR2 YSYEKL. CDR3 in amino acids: CASSQAPGQGTYEQYF. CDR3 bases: TGCGCCAGCAGCCAAGCCCCGGGACAGGGTACCTACGAGCAGTACTTC.

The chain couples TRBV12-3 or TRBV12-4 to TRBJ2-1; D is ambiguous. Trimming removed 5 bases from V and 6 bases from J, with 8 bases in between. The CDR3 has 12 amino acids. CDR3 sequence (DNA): TGTGCCAGCAGTCTTAACGCCAATGAGCAGTTCTTC. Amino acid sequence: CASSLNANEQFF.

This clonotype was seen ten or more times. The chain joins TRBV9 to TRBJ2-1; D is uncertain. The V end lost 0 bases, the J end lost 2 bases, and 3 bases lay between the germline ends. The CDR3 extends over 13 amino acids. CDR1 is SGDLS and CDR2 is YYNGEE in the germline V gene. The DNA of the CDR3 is TGTGCCAGCAGCGTAGGGGCCTACAATGAGCAGTTCTTC. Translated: CASSVGAYNEQFF.

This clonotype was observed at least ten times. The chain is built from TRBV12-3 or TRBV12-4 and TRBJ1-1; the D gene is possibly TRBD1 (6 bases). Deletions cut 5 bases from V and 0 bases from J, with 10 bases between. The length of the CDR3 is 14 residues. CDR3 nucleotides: TGTGCCAGCAGTCAGGGACAACTGAACACTGAAGCTTTCTTT. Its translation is CASSQGQLNTEAFF.

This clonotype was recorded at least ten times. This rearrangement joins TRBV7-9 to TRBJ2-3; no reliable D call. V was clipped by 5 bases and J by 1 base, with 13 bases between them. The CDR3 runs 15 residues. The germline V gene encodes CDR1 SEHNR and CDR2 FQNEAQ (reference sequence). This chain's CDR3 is CASSIPPPGTDTQYF. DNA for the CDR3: TGTGCCAGCAGCATTCCACCCCCAGGCACAGATACGCAGTATTTT.

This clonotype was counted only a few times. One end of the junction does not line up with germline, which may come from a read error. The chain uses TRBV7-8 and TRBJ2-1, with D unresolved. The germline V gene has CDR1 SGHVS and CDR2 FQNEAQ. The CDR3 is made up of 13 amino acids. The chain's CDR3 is CASSLLRVGEQSF. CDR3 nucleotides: TGTGCCAGCAGCTTATTACGAGTTGGAGAGCAGTCCTTC.

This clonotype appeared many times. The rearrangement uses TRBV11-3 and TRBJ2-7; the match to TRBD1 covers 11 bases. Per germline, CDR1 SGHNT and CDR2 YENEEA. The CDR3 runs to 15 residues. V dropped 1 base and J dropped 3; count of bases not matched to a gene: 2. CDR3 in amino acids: CASSLGTGGFYEQYF. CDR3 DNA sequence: TGTGCCAGCAGCTTAGGGACAGGGGGCTTCTACGAGCAGTACTTC. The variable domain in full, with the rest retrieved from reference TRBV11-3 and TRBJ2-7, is EAGVVQSPRYKIIEKKQPVAFWCNPISGHNTLYWYLQNLGQGPELLIRYENEEAVDDSQLPKDRFSAERLKGVDSTLKIQPAELGDSAVYLCASSLGTGGFYEQYFGPGTRLTVT.

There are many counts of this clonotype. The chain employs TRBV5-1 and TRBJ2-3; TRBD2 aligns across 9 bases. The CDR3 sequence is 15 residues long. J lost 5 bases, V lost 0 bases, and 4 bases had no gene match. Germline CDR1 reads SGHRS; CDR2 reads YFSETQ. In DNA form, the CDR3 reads TGCGCCAGCAGCTTGGGGTTAGCGGGAGTAGATACGCAGTATTTT. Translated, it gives CASSLGLAGVDTQYF.